One sample yielded the 29 T cell receptor beta chains listed below, sequenced in a study of blood T cell repertoires in COVID-19. Sequenced by immunoSEQ multiplex PCR; TCRdb stores in-frame clones only, minus some. The table records around 230,000 clones, less than 85% of them present only once. The sample consisted of peripheral blood. All receptors come from a woman aged 70-85 years with active or convalescent COVID-19.

This clone was detected a few times. CDR3 sequence reads: CASSDRGAEAFF. The CDR3, as DNA: TGTGCCAGCTCGGACAGGGGAGCTGAAGCTTTCTTT. The genes are TRBV27 and TRBJ1-1; 9 nucleotides match TRBD1. CDR1 is MNHEY, CDR2 SMNVEV, per germline (reference sequence). V was pared by 8 bases and J by 6 bases, with 4 bases of the junction left unmatched. The CDR3 extends over 12 amino acids.

The count of this clone is one. This chain uses TRBV28 with TRBJ2-7; 8 nucleotides align to TRBD1. Looked up from germline, CDR1 is MDHEN and CDR2 is SYDVKM. Trimming removed 3 bases from V and 4 bases from J; junction bases left unmatched: 5. The CDR3 is 14 amino acids. The CDR3 loop is CASSLGQGAYEQYF. The CDR3, as DNA: TGTGCCAGCAGTTTGGGGCAGGGGGCGTACGAGCAGTACTTC. The variable domain in full, completed from reference TRBV28 and TRBJ2-7, reads DVKVTQSSRYLVKRTGEKVFLECVQDMDHENMFWYRQDPGLGLRLIYFSYDVKMKEKGDIPEGYSVSREKKERFSLILESASTNQTSMYLCASSLGQGAYEQYFGPGTRLTVT.

The chain couples TRBV7-9 to TRBJ2-7; perhaps TRBD1 as D (5 bases). The CDR3 is made up of 12 amino acids. Germline V gives CDR1 SEHNR, CDR2 FQNEAQ (reference sequence). The V gene lost 5 bases and the J gene lost 3 bases, with 8 bases spanning the gap. CDR3 DNA sequence: TGTGCCAGCAGCGTCGACAGCTACGAGCAGTACTTC. Residues: CASSVDSYEQYF.

Concerning this clone itself: This sample includes further DNA sequences coding for the same CDR3. V gene TRBV19 combines with J gene TRBJ1-1; D is perhaps TRBD1 (5 bases). Deletions cut 3 bases from V and 1 base from J, with 6 bases between. Per the germline V gene, CDR1 is LNHDA and CDR2 is SQIVND (reference sequence). The CDR3 consists of 13 residues. CDR3 amino acids: CASSIRGNTEAFF. In DNA form, the CDR3 reads TGTGCCAGTAGTATTAGGGGGAACACTGAAGCTTTCTTT.

The chain combines TRBV28 with TRBJ1-4; maybe TRBD1 (6 bases). The CDR3 runs 12 residues. The V gene's germline CDR1 is MDHEN and CDR2 SYDVKM. Trimming cost V 8 bases and J 2 bases, with 6 bases left between them. Written as DNA, the CDR3 is TGTGCCAGCCAGGGGACTAATGAAAAACTGTTTTTT. Amino acids: CASQGTNEKLFF.

The chain combines TRBV3-1 (or the pseudogene TRBV3-2) with TRBJ2-7; D may be TRBD2 (5 bases). The CDR3 is made up of 14 amino acids. V lost 4 bases and J lost 5, with 15 bases in between. The V gene's germline CDR1 is LGHDT and CDR2 YNNKEL (reference sequence). In DNA, the CDR3 is TGTGCCAGCAGCCGTCCGGGAATCCCCAACGAGCAGTACTTC. This encodes CASSRPGIPNEQYF.

The rearrangement uses TRBV7-2 and TRBJ2-1; 7 bases match TRBD2. This CDR3 spans 13 amino acids. The J segment lost 7 bases and the V segment lost 5 bases, leaving 5 bases of the junction unmatched. Germline V gives CDR1 SGHTA, CDR2 FQGNSA. The chain's CDR3 is CASSLSGVNEQFF. The CDR3 nucleotides read TGTGCCAGCAGCCTCAGCGGGGTTAATGAGCAGTTCTTC.

This clone has more than one count but fewer than ten. The chain links TRBV5-8 to TRBJ2-1; no definite D call. This CDR3 comprises 14 residues. V dropped 0 bases and J dropped 5 bases, with 9 bases sitting between them. CDR1 and CDR2 from the germline V gene are SGHTS and YDEGEE. The CDR3 DNA is TGTGCCAGCAGCTTGGCCGGGTATCACAATGAGCAGTTCTTC. Translation gives CASSLAGYHNEQFF.

The CDR3 DNA sequence: TGTGCCAGCAGTAGTACAGGGGGCGGGGAAATTAACTATGGCTACACCTTC. It specifies CASSSTGGGEINYGYTF. V gene TRBV27 combines with J gene TRBJ1-2; TRBD1 matches at 9 bases. Trimming at V came to 5 bases and at J to 1 base, leaving 11 bases not matched to a gene. The length of the CDR3 is 17 residues. Germline values: CDR1 MNHEY, CDR2 SMNVEV (reference sequence).

The chain has TRBV5-5 and TRBJ1-5; no clear D. Trimming took 4 bases from V and 4 from J, leaving 15 bases between them. This CDR3 comprises 15 residues. CDR1 is SGHKS, CDR2 YYEKEE, per germline (reference sequence). The CDR3 DNA reads TGTGCCAGCAGCCCTATTTCCCGAGAGAATCAGCCCCAGCATTTT. It is translated as CASSPISRENQPQHF.

On this clone: Other DNA variants within this sample encode the same CDR3. The chain combines TRBV18 with TRBJ1-4, with TRBD1 as a possible D gene (6 bases). The ends were cut back, 6 bases at V and 5 bases at J, with 10 bases in the middle. Germline CDR1 is KGHSH and CDR2 is LQKENI. The CDR3 loop spans 13 amino acids. As DNA, the CDR3 is TGTGCCAGCTCGAGAGGGGGAAATGAAAAACTGTTTTTT. Its protein product is CASSRGGNEKLFF.

The V gene is TRBV7-3, the J gene TRBJ2-3; 7 bases fit TRBD2. V was pared by 3 bases and J by 2 bases, with 2 bases of the junction left unmatched. Germline V lookup: CDR1 SGHTA, CDR2 FQGTGA. The CDR3 has 14 amino acids. The DNA for the CDR3 is TGTGCCAGCAGCTTGGGGGGGTACACAGATACGCAGTATTTT. As protein: CASSLGGYTDTQYF.

V gene TRBV2 combines with J gene TRBJ1-5; D may be TRBD1 (5 bases). Germline V CDR1 and CDR2: SNHLY, FYNNEI. The CDR3 is 14 residues long. V was cut by 6 bases and J by 4 bases, with 13 bases left in between. For the CDR3, the DNA is TGTGCCAGCAGCCAATTGGACATAAATCAGCCCCAGCATTTT. This gives the protein CASSQLDINQPQHF. The entire variable domain, with the rest obtained from reference TRBV2 and TRBJ1-5, is as follows: EPEVTQTPSHQVTQMGQEVILRCVPISNHLYFYWYRQILGQKVEFLVSFYNNEISEKSEIFDDQFSVERPDGSNFTLKIRSTKLEDSAMYFCASSQLDINQPQHFGDGTRLSIL.

The chain has TRBV4-2 and TRBJ2-3, with 14 bases identical to TRBD2. The junction had 10 bases not matched to a gene; V was cut back by 5 bases and J by 6 bases. Germline-derived CDR1 and CDR2 are LGHNA and YNFKEQ. The CDR3 is 17 residues long. CDR3 loop: CASSSGTSGGPRDTQYF. CDR3 coding DNA: TGTGCCAGCAGCAGCGGGACTAGCGGGGGCCCACGGGATACGCAGTATTTT.

The chain uses TRBV7-2 and TRBJ2-1, with D possibly matching TRBD1 (5 bases). The CDR3 is 13 residues long. CDR1 and CDR2 from the germline V gene are SGHTA and FQGNSA. The V end was cut by 4 bases, the J end by 7 bases, with 11 bases between. CDR3 in amino acids: CASSSLQGNEQFF. In DNA form, the CDR3 reads TGTGCCAGCAGCTCCCTCCAGGGAAATGAGCAGTTCTTC.

This clone appeared a single time. The V and J genes are TRBV28 and TRBJ2-2; D call uncertain. This CDR3 contains 15 residues. V shed 5 bases and J shed 0 bases, with 10 bases lying between them. Germline CDR1 MDHEN, CDR2 SYDVKM. The CDR3 region is CASSTSTANTGELFF. The CDR3 region has the DNA TGTGCCAGCAGTACCTCTACCGCGAACACCGGGGAGCTGTTTTTT.

This clone was seen a handful of times. J is TRBJ1-4 and V is TRBV4-1, with D uncertain. The germline gives CDR1 MGHRA, CDR2 YSYEKL. The CDR3 runs 16 residues. Trimming removed 0 bases from V and 3 bases from J, with 11 bases in between. Here the CDR3 reads CASSQDHGGSNEKLFF. In DNA, the CDR3 is TGCGCCAGCAGCCAAGATCATGGCGGTTCTAATGAAAAACTGTTTTTT.

The rearrangement links TRBV6-2 or TRBV6-3 to TRBJ1-5; TRBD1 aligns across 9 bases. Germline V gene data show CDR1 as MNHEY and CDR2 as SVGEGT. V gave up 5 bases and J gave up 3 bases; unmatched junction bases: 2. The CDR3 consists of 14 residues. The CDR3 DNA reads as TGTGCCAGCAGTCGACAGGGGGACAATCAGCCCCAGCATTTT. This codes for CASSRQGDNQPQHF.

CDR3 coding DNA: TGCGCCACTCGCCCCGGGACTAGCGGGGAGCAGTTCTTC. It specifies CATRPGTSGEQFF. V and J are TRBV5-1 and TRBJ2-1; TRBD2 matches 12 bases. Germline V gives CDR1 SGHRS, CDR2 YFSETQ. The CDR3 covers 13 residues. With V trimmed by 9 bases and J by 10 bases, 8 bases remained unmatched.

This rearrangement joins TRBV10-3 to TRBJ2-3; 7 bases fit TRBD2. Germline lookup yields CDR1 ENHRY and CDR2 SYGVKD. V trimming: 3 bases; J trimming: 1 base; junction bases outside the gene matches: 4. The CDR3 has 15 residues. DNA of the CDR3: TGTGCCATCAGTGATGGGGCGGGGGGCACAGATACGCAGTATTTT. Translation: CAISDGAGGTDTQYF.

The CDR3 DNA sequence: TGTGCCAGCAGCCAAGGTCATCCGAAGGGGGATAATTCACCCCTCCACTTT. Amino acid sequence: CASSQGHPKGDNSPLHF. This chain joins TRBV14 and TRBJ1-6, with a possible D match to TRBD1 (6 bases). With 1 base removed from V and 5 bases from J, the gap between germline ends came to 15 bases. The CDR3 is 17 residues long. CDR1 is SGHDN, CDR2 FVKESK, per germline.

The chain carries TRBV12-3 or TRBV12-4 and TRBJ1-3; 9 positions match TRBD1. J was trimmed by 8 bases and V by 7 bases; bases with no gene match: 6. CDR3 length: 13 residues. DNA of the CDR3: TGTGCCAGCAAACAGGGGGCAGTGGACACCATATATTTT. Its protein product is CASKQGAVDTIYF.

As DNA, the CDR3 is TGTGCCAGCAGCGTGGGAGACAACTATGGCTACACCTTC. It codes for CASSVGDNYGYTF. The chain carries TRBV9 and TRBJ1-2; no clear D gene. The CDR3 loop spans 13 amino acids. The ends were cut back, 2 bases at V and 2 bases at J, with 7 bases in the middle. CDR1 and CDR2 (germline): SGDLS, YYNGEE.

The chain joins TRBV21-1 to TRBJ1-6; the table names TRBD1, a call not compared with the DNA. TRBV21-1 is a documented pseudogene. The CDR3 spans 17 residues. The CDR3 DNA is TGTGCCAGCAGCAAAGATAAAGACAGGCTGGCAAATTCACCCCTCCACTTT. Protein sequence: CASSKDKDRLANSPLHF.

This clone was detected only a few times. The chain couples TRBV11-2 to TRBJ2-5; 7 bases agree with TRBD1. This CDR3 has 15 amino acids. CDR1 and CDR2 from the germline V gene are SGHAT and FQNNGV. Trimming removed 5 bases from V and 0 bases from J; junction bases left unmatched: 6. Here the CDR3 reads CASSPRGQYQETQYF. The CDR3 bases are TGTGCCAGCAGCCCACGGGGACAGTACCAAGAGACCCAGTACTTC.

This clone showed up just a few times. The chain joins TRBV4-1 to TRBJ2-1; 10 bases line up with TRBD1. J lost 5 bases, V lost 1 base, and 8 bases had no gene match. In germline, CDR1 is MGHRA, CDR2 YSYEKL. The CDR3 is made up of 17 amino acids. CDR3 residues: CASSQGLTGQGNNEQFF. Here the CDR3 DNA reads TGCGCCAGCAGCCAAGGATTAACGGGACAGGGGAACAATGAGCAGTTCTTC.

The chain employs TRBV27 and TRBJ2-7; 8 nucleotides match TRBD2. V lost 3 bases to trimming and J lost 1 base; unmatched junction nucleotides: 8. The CDR3 has 16 residues. CDR1 and CDR2 (germline): MNHEY, SMNVEV (reference sequence). The CDR3 sequence is CASSFSRRGGSYEQYF. CDR3 DNA sequence: TGTGCCAGCAGTTTTTCCCGACGGGGGGGGTCCTACGAGCAGTACTTC.

The chain employs TRBV30 and TRBJ2-1, with 8 nucleotides matching TRBD2. This CDR3 is built from 14 residues. The ends lost 2 bases at V and 8 bases at J; junction bases unmatched: 8. Germline values: CDR1 GTSNPN, CDR2 SVGIG (reference sequence). CDR3 sequence reads: CAWSRGGRADEQFF. Here the CDR3 DNA reads TGTGCCTGGAGTCGGGGGGGCCGTGCGGATGAGCAGTTCTTC.

The chain carries TRBV4-1 and TRBJ2-7; the match to TRBD2 covers 7 bases. CDR1 MGHRA and CDR2 YSYEKL come from the germline V gene. The V and J ends lost 4 bases and 0 bases, in that order; junction bases with no gene match: 0. This CDR3 spans 13 amino acids. The CDR3 spells CASSRGGSYEQYF. The CDR3, as DNA: TGCGCCAGCAGCCGCGGGGGCTCCTACGAGCAGTACTTC.